This passage covers 27 T cell receptor beta chains from one sample sequenced in a study of post-analysis software for immune sequencing data. Overall study results and limits: Higher frequency in patients than in controls was seen for roughly five TRBV segments, with TRBV5-6, TRBV5-1 and TRBV20-1 among them.

These receptors are not linked to any known antigen. The authors incorporated unique molecular identifiers into the TCR beta cDNA libraries. MiXCR was run by TCRdb on the PCR reads, yielding one entry per CDR3 protein. The profile shows hundreds of thousands of distinct CDR3 sequences, more than 50% of them singletons. The material sequenced was blood. These receptors were collected from a girl aged 2 to 9 with multiple sclerosis.

This clonotype was found a few times. The CDR3 region has the DNA TGTGCCAGCAGTGAATTAGGTCGTGGCGGGGTTTCAGATACGCAGTATTTT. Its protein product is CASSELGRGGVSDTQYF. The chain combines TRBV25-1 with TRBJ2-3; possible D gene TRBD2, 6 bases. The CDR3 is 17 residues long. The V end lost 1 base, the J end lost 4 bases, and 18 bases lay between the germline ends. In germline, CDR1 is MGHDK, CDR2 SYGVNS.

The gene calls are TRBV7-8 and TRBJ2-5; a weak D match, TRBD2 (5 bases). Matching the DNA end better, TRBJ2-7 makes the J call doubtful. Germline CDR1 SGHVS, CDR2 FQNEAQ. The CDR3 loop spans 15 amino acids. The CDR3 protein is CASSLDRGYPYEQYF. For the CDR3, the DNA is TGTGCCAGCAGCTTAGATAGAGGGTACCCCTACGAGCAGTACTTC.

The rearrangement joins TRBV12-3 or TRBV12-4 to TRBJ2-3; 13 bases map to TRBD2. The CDR3 covers 17 residues. Trimming removed 4 bases from V and 3 bases from J; junction bases left unmatched: 7. The CDR3 nucleotides read TGTGCCAGCAGTTCAGCCTCGACTAGCGGGGGGACAGATACGCAGTATTTT. This sequence encodes CASSSASTSGGTDTQYF.

The rearrangement uses TRBV10-3 and TRBJ1-1; D call uncertain. The CDR3 runs 13 residues. V lost 5 bases, J lost 0 bases, and 7 bases lay in between. CDR1 and CDR2 (germline): ENHRY, SYGVKD. Here the CDR3 reads CAISTAVNTEAFF. CDR3 bases: TGTGCCATCAGTACTGCAGTGAACACTGAAGCTTTCTTT.

The chain couples TRBV10-3 to TRBJ2-4, with 8 bases identical to TRBD1. The CDR3 loop spans 15 amino acids. V shed 6 bases, J shed 5 bases, and the junction held 9 bases outside the gene matches. Germline values: CDR1 ENHRY, CDR2 SYGVKD. CDR3 sequence (DNA): TGTGCCATCAGCCAAGCTTACAGGGGGGAAAACATTCAGTACTTC. This gives the protein CAISQAYRGENIQYF.

There are a few counts of this clonotype. This chain links TRBV20-1 with TRBJ1-6; 10 positions match TRBD1. Germline lookup yields CDR1 DFQATT and CDR2 SNEGSKA (reference sequence). The CDR3 covers 13 residues. V shed 1 base, J shed 10 bases, and the junction held 1 base outside the gene matches. CDR3 DNA: TGCAGTGCTAGAGGGGGACAGGGGTCACCCCTCCACTTT. This sequence encodes CSARGGQGSPLHF.

This rearrangement joins TRBV3-1 to TRBJ1-1; 7 nucleotides agree with TRBD1. The germline gives CDR1 LGHDT, CDR2 YNNKEL (reference sequence). V lost 5 bases to trimming and J lost 3 bases; unmatched junction nucleotides: 9. The CDR3 has 15 amino acids. Here the CDR3 reads CASSLDRDSYTEAFF. For the CDR3, the DNA is TGTGCCAGCAGCTTAGACCGGGACAGCTACACTGAAGCTTTCTTT.

This rearrangement joins TRBV4-1 to TRBJ1-1; D is uncertain. The V end was cut by 0 bases, the J end by 6 bases, with 11 bases between. The CDR3 runs to 14 residues. Germline V gene sequence: CDR1 MGHRA, CDR2 YSYEKL. CDR3 protein: CASSQEDVFAEAFF. For the CDR3, the DNA is TGCGCCAGCAGCCAAGAGGACGTATTCGCTGAAGCTTTCTTT.

This clonotype showed up just a few times. The J gene is TRBJ2-1, the V gene TRBV20-1, with 10 bases fitting TRBD2. With 6 bases clipped from V and 8 bases from J, the junction kept 7 bases outside the gene matches. This CDR3 region has 13 residues. The germline gives CDR1 DFQATT, CDR2 SNEGSKA (reference sequence). CDR3 nucleotide sequence: TGCAGTGCGGAAGCGGGAGGGCCGCATGAGCAGTTCTTC. This encodes CSAEAGGPHEQFF.

The chain carries TRBV29-1 and TRBJ2-5; 7 nucleotides agree with TRBD2. Per germline, CDR1 SQVTM and CDR2 ANQGSEA. The CDR3 has 16 amino acids. V was clipped by 3 bases and J by 2 bases; unmatched bases: 12. The CDR3 DNA follows: TGCAGCGTTGACGTTCCCAACGGGGGGATTCAAGAGACCCAGTACTTC. It is translated as CSVDVPNGGIQETQYF.

This clonotype was detected a few times. This chain connects TRBV5-1 to TRBJ2-1, with D perhaps matching TRBD2 (6 bases). Trimming pared 8 bases from V and 2 bases from J, leaving 20 bases between. Germline V gene lookup returns CDR1 SGHRS and CDR2 YFSETQ. The CDR3 extends over 16 amino acids. The CDR3 protein is CASRVQPGLTYNEQFF. The CDR3 nucleotides are TGCGCCAGTAGGGTACAACCGGGACTTACCTACAATGAGCAGTTCTTC.

The chain uses TRBV6-2 or TRBV6-3 and TRBJ2-7, with TRBD2 identical over 12 bases. Germline V gene data show CDR1 as MNHEY and CDR2 as SVGEGT. The V and J ends lost 10 bases and 4 bases, in that order; junction bases with no gene match: 8. This CDR3 has 14 residues. In DNA form, the CDR3 reads TGTGCCATCGGACTAGCGGGGAGCTCTTACGAGCAGTACTTC. Translated: CAIGLAGSSYEQYF.

This clonotype came up a few times. The chain recombines TRBV6-1 with TRBJ2-1; D may match TRBD1 or TRBD2 (7 bases each). V lost 0 bases and J 8 bases, leaving 23 bases between the germline ends. The germline V gene encodes CDR1 MNHNS and CDR2 SASEGT. This CDR3 contains 18 residues. The CDR3 protein is CASSEAVWEGALWHEQFF. The CDR3 region has the DNA TGTGCCAGCAGTGAAGCGGTCTGGGAGGGGGCGCTTTGGCATGAGCAGTTCTTC.

The chain is built from TRBV6-6 and TRBJ1-5, with a tentative D call TRBD1 (6 bases). Trimming removed 7 bases at V and 6 bases at J, with 22 bases between. Germline CDR1 MNHNY, CDR2 SVGAGI (reference sequence). CDR3 length: 16 amino acids. The CDR3 protein is CASTQGDGLGGQPQHF. The CDR3 DNA is TGTGCCAGCACTCAAGGGGACGGGCTAGGGGGTCAGCCCCAGCATTTT.

This rearrangement joins TRBV10-2 to TRBJ1-6; TRBD1 matches at 8 bases. Germline CDR1 WSHSY, CDR2 SAAADI. With V trimmed by 8 bases and J by 4 bases, 7 bases remained unmatched. The CDR3 has 15 amino acids. CDR3: CASGTGGRYNSPLHF. DNA for the CDR3: TGCGCCAGCGGTACAGGGGGGAGGTATAATTCACCCCTCCACTTT.

As concerns this clonotype: This could be a read error, since a much larger clone is one nucleotide away. The V and J genes are TRBV20-1 and TRBJ2-7; a possible D gene is TRBD2 (6 bases). Per the germline V gene, CDR1 is DFQATT and CDR2 is SNEGSKA (reference sequence). The V end was cut by 4 bases, the J end by 3 bases, with 13 bases between. The CDR3 sequence is 13 residues long. This chain's CDR3 is CSAKTGEIYEQYV. Here the CDR3 DNA reads TGCAGTGCTAAAACGGGGGAGATCTACGAGCAGTACGTC.

V and J are TRBV6-5 and TRBJ2-4, with 9 bases lining up with TRBD1. The DNA end lines up better with TRBJ2-7; the J call may be wrong. CDR3 length: 11 residues. The germline V gene encodes CDR1 MNHEY and CDR2 SVGAGI. The CDR3 protein is CATRQGDEQYF. The CDR3 DNA sequence: TGTGCCACCCGACAGGGGGACGAGCAGTACTTC.

This clonotype was seen more than once but under ten times. This rearrangement joins TRBV10-3 to TRBJ2-3, with TRBD2 identical over 12 bases. The CDR3 covers 15 residues. V was clipped by 6 bases and J by 2 bases; unmatched bases: 3. CDR1 is ENHRY, CDR2 SYGVKD, per germline. The CDR3 region has the DNA TGTGCCATCAGCGGGACTAGCGGGCCCACAGATACGCAGTATTTT. This translates into CAISGTSGPTDTQYF.

The CDR3 coding sequence is TGTGCCAGCAGCTTAGAGGCCGGGGGGGCCAACGTCCTGACTTTC. Its protein product is CASSLEAGGANVLTF. The rearrangement uses TRBV11-2 and TRBJ2-6, with unresolved D. The germline V gene encodes CDR1 SGHAT and CDR2 FQNNGV. Trimming took off 0 bases at V and 4 bases at J, with 7 bases between the two ends. This CDR3 has 15 amino acids.

The J gene is TRBJ2-1, the V gene TRBV3-1, with 7 nucleotides matching TRBD2. Germline V gene data show CDR1 as LGHDT and CDR2 as YNNKEL (reference sequence). CDR3 length: 18 amino acids. V lost 4 bases and J lost 2; bases outside the gene matches: 14. CDR3 sequence: CASSPLKLERETYNEQFF. The DNA of the CDR3 is TGTGCCAGCAGCCCCCTCAAGCTGGAGCGGGAAACCTACAATGAGCAGTTCTTC.

The chain couples TRBV7-9 to TRBJ2-2; D is possibly TRBD1 (5 bases). Germline V gene data show CDR1 as SEHNR and CDR2 as FQNEAQ (reference sequence). V gave up 1 base and J gave up 0 bases, with 12 bases separating them. This CDR3 contains 17 residues. The CDR3 loop reads CASSLDWGSSNTGELFF. DNA of the CDR3: TGTGCCAGCAGCTTAGATTGGGGCAGCTCGAACACCGGGGAGCTGTTTTTT.

J is TRBJ2-3 and V is TRBV11-2; D gene ambiguous. Germline-derived CDR1 and CDR2 are SGHAT and FQNNGV. V lost 5 bases to trimming and J lost 2 bases, with 17 bases between them. The CDR3 loop spans 16 amino acids. The CDR3: CASSPRRSIITDTQYF. CDR3 nucleotides: TGTGCCAGCAGCCCAAGACGGAGTATTATCACAGATACGCAGTATTTT.

The chain has TRBV12-3 or TRBV12-4 and TRBJ2-1, with 9 bases fitting TRBD1. This CDR3 is 15 amino acids long. Unmatched junction bases numbered 4, after V lost 3 bases and J lost 4 bases. Here the CDR3 reads CASSFAGQGYNEQFF. The CDR3 DNA reads as TGTGCCAGCAGTTTTGCAGGACAGGGGTACAATGAGCAGTTCTTC.

This clonotype appeared a few times. This rearrangement joins TRBV6-5 to TRBJ1-1; no definite D call. Trimming removed 9 bases at V and 4 bases at J, with 12 bases between. The CDR3 contains 12 residues. From germline, CDR1 is MNHEY and CDR2 SVGAGI. In DNA form, the CDR3 reads TGTGCCAGTGGTCTGGGTGGCACTGAAGCTTTCTTT. Its translation: CASGLGGTEAFF.

This clonotype was observed a handful of times. This chain connects TRBV10-3 to TRBJ1-4; 9 nucleotides line up with TRBD1. The CDR3 runs to 16 residues. The ends lost 0 bases at V and 6 bases at J; junction bases unmatched: 5. Germline values: CDR1 ENHRY, CDR2 SYGVKD. As DNA, the CDR3 is TGTGCCATCAGTGAGTCACCGGGACAGGGACATGAAAAACTGTTTTTT. It is translated as CAISESPGQGHEKLFF.

This sequence joins TRBV28 and TRBJ1-1; the D gene is possibly TRBD1 (6 bases). Trimming left V 8 bases short and J 1 base short, with 14 bases between. The CDR3 is 14 amino acids. The germline V gene has CDR1 MDHEN and CDR2 SYDVKM. The CDR3 spells CASFGGAGNTEAFF. CDR3 DNA: TGTGCCAGCTTCGGGGGGGCGGGGAACACTGAAGCTTTCTTT.

The chain couples TRBV7-2 to TRBJ2-2; 7 bases align to TRBD1. With V trimmed by 4 bases and J by 9 bases, 5 bases remained unmatched. The V gene's germline CDR1 is SGHTA and CDR2 FQGNSA. The CDR3 has 13 residues. CDR3 residues: CASSYDRERELFF. In nucleotides, the CDR3 is TGTGCCAGCAGCTACGACAGGGAACGGGAGCTGTTTTTT.